This T cell receptor beta chain originates from a study of TIL therapy for anti-PD-1-resistant metastatic lung cancer. Study-wide results and caveats: The cohort had more treatment-naive, never-smoker and oncogene-addicted patients than typical.

Details on this clone: Its specificity is not known.

This CDR3 spans 14 amino acids. Per the germline V gene, CDR1 is SGHRS and CDR2 is YFSETQ. V gave up 1 base and J gave up 1 base, with 8 bases separating them. Sample time point: pre-treatment sample, taken before nivolumab and TIL therapy. The immunoSEQ assay was v3. Method: immunoSEQ multiplex PCR; TCRdb's copy keeps in-frame clones and lacks some. The sample has more than 35,000 clones; more than 60% are singletons. The rearrangement links TRBV5-1 to TRBJ1-1, with a tentative D call TRBD1 (5 bases). Sample: blood, taken at baseline. This TCR came from a person aged 25-79 years with non-small cell lung cancer. The CDR3 is CASSLNQGNTEAFF. The DNA for the CDR3 is TGCGCCAGCAGCTTGAACCAGGGGAACACTGAAGCTTTCTTT.